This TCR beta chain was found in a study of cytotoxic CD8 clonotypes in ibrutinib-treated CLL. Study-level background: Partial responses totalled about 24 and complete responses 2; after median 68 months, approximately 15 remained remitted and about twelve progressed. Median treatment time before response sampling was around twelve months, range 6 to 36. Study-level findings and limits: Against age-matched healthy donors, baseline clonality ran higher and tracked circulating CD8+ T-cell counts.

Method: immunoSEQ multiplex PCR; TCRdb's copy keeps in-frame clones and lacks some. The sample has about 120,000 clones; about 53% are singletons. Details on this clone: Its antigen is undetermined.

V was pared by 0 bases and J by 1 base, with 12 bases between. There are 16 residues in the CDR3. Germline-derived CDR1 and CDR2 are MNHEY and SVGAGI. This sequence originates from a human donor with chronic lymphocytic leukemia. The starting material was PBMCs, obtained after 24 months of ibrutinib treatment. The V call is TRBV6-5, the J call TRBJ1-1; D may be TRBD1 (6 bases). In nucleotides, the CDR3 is TGTGCCAGCAGTTACTCCCGGCAGGGGAGGAACACTGAAGCTTTCTTT. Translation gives CASSYSRQGRNTEAFF.